This passage covers 3 T cell receptor beta chains from one sample sequenced in a study of cytomegalovirus exposure and HLA in healthy donors. 60 Vbeta and 13 Jbeta primers were used in PCR. This table comes from immunoSEQ multiplex PCR, and its TCRdb copy is limited to in-frame clones, with some not included. The sample has 75,000 to 100,000 clones, approximately 7.6% seen once. Sequenced sample: PBMCs. The receptors were gathered from a man aged 45 to 65 in good health and CMV-seronegative.

This clone was detected a few times. This chain links TRBV28 with TRBJ1-2, with 8 bases fitting TRBD1. The CDR3 extends over 14 amino acids. Germline V lookup: CDR1 MDHEN, CDR2 SYDVKM. V shed 5 bases, J shed 4 bases, and the junction held 6 bases outside the gene matches. The CDR3 sequence is CASSPGQVTYGYTF. CDR3 nucleotide sequence: TGTGCCAGCAGTCCGGGACAGGTGACCTATGGCTACACCTTC.

This clone showed up just a few times. The genes are TRBV28 and TRBJ2-7; D perhaps matches TRBD2 (6 bases). CDR3 size: 15 residues. Trimming stripped 6 bases from V and 2 bases from J, with 17 bases between. Germline V gene sequence: CDR1 MDHEN, CDR2 SYDVKM. CDR3 amino acids: CASSLGGQGPYEQYF. The CDR3 DNA follows: TGTGCCAGCAGCTTGGGGGGTCAGGGCCCCTACGAGCAGTACTTC.

The chain recombines TRBV15 with TRBJ1-6; D ambiguous. The CDR3 spans 16 residues. Per the germline V gene, CDR1 is LNHNV and CDR2 is YYDKDF (reference sequence). V shed 0 bases and J shed 8 bases, with 14 bases lying between them. The CDR3 protein is CATSRERSGIDSPLHF. In nucleotides, the CDR3 is TGTGCCACCAGCAGAGAGAGGTCGGGGATAGATTCACCCCTCCACTTT.